The rows below give T cell receptor beta chains drawn from one sample of a study of a mutant IDH1 vaccine in newly diagnosed glioma. Clones were sequenced by immunoSEQ multiplex PCR, and TCRdb holds only the in-frame ones, with some missing. The table has roughly 130,000 clones, 80% seen once; the top ten hold 5% to 7%. Their antigen targets remain unknown. Sequencing was performed on PBMCs, taken from a glioma patient whose treatment included an IDH1 peptide vaccine. These receptors were obtained from a man between 35 and 55 years old with glioma. Both conserved end residues are part of each CDR3. A D gene is named only where the DNA matches it firmly. Part of the rows lack a size; the others show once, few, many or a class for expanded clones.

>TRBV10-1|NA|TRBJ2-7|NA
CASSESGGSYEQYF
TGCGCCAGCAGTGAGTCAGGGGGGTCCTACGAGCAGTACTTC
>TRBV11-2|NA|TRBJ1-2|NA
CASSLEGFGGYTF
TGTGCCAGCAGCTTAGAGGGGTTCGGTGGCTACACCTTC
>TRBV4-3|TRBD1|TRBJ2-7|NA
CASSQDWTGGYEQYF
TGCGCCAGCAGCCAAGATTGGACAGGGGGCTACGAGCAGTACTTC
>TRBV4-3|NA|TRBJ1-6|NA
CASSLSGFNSPLHF
TGCGCCAGCAGCCTTTCGGGGTTCAATTCACCCCTCCACTTT
>TRBV2|NA|TRBJ2-3|NA
CASHFAVSTDTQYF
TGTGCCAGCCATTTTGCCGTCAGCACAGATACGCAGTATTTT
>TRBV9|TRBD1|TRBJ1-6|NA
CASSYGGDSNFPLHF
TGTGCCAGCAGCTATGGGGGGGACAGCAATTTCCCCCTCCACTTT
>TRBV9|NA|TRBJ1-1|NA
CASSVGGATEAFF
TGTGCCAGCAGCGTGGGAGGGGCCACTGAAGCTTTCTTT
>TRBV9|NA|TRBJ1-2|NA
CASSDSPSGRYGYTF
TGTGCCAGCAGCGATTCCCCCTCCGGGCGCTATGGCTACACCTTC
>TRBV4-2|TRBD2|TRBJ2-7|NA
CASSQEFLAGAYEQYF
TGTGCCAGCAGCCAAGAGTTTCTAGCGGGGGCTTACGAGCAGTACTTC
>TRBV28|NA|TRBJ2-3|NA
CASRGLFGGPLGDTQYF
TGTGCCAGCAGGGGACTTTTTGGCGGGCCCCTCGGAGATACGCAGTATTTT
>TRBV20-1|NA|TRBJ2-2|NA
CSAKAGELFF
TGCAGTGCTAAGGCCGGGGAGCTGTTTTTT
>TRBV29-1|NA|TRBJ2-7|NA
CSVDDEGGEEQYF
TGCAGCGTTGATGATGAGGGGGGTGAGGAGCAGTACTTC
>TRBV7-8|NA|TRBJ2-1|NA
CASSSQAYEQFF
TGTGCCAGCAGCTCCCAGGCGTATGAGCAGTTCTTC
>TRBV10-3|NA|TRBJ1-4|NA
CAIGPGTNEKLFF
TGTGCCATCGGGCCGGGGACTAATGAAAAACTGTTTTTT
>TRBV5-1|TRBD1|TRBJ2-5|NA
CASSLGTGVETQYF
TGCGCCAGCAGCCTCGGGACAGGGGTAGAGACCCAGTACTTC
>TRBV5-6|NA|TRBJ2-3|NA
CASSLATGTASTDTQYF
TGTGCCAGCAGCTTGGCCACAGGGACTGCTAGCACAGATACGCAGTATTTT
>TRBV5-4|NA|TRBJ1-5|NA
CASSSKKGGDPSNQPQHF
TGTGCCAGCAGCAGTAAAAAGGGAGGGGACCCTAGCAATCAGCCCCAGCATTTT
>TRBV27|NA|TRBJ2-7|NA
CASRSSSVSYEQYF
TGTGCCAGCAGGTCAAGTAGCGTCTCCTACGAGCAGTACTTC
>TRBV5-1|NA|TRBJ1-1|many
CASSLAGSMNTEAFF
TGCGCCAGCAGCTTGGCCGGCAGCATGAACACTGAAGCTTTCTTT
>TRBV30|NA|TRBJ2-5|NA
CAWGLQETQYF
TGTGCCTGGGGACTGCAAGAGACCCAGTACTTC
>TRBV21-1|NA|TRBJ1-2|NA
CASNKLCRVKRRNYGYTF
TGTGCCAGCAACAAGCTGTGCAGGGTCAAACGTCGGAACTATGGCTACACCTTC
>TRBV5-1|NA|TRBJ1-4|NA
CASSFGQYEKLFF
TGCGCCAGCAGCTTTGGACAATATGAAAAACTGTTTTTT
>TRBV10-2|TRBD2|TRBJ2-1|NA
CASSEQLAGGQNEQFF
TGCGCCAGCAGTGAGCAACTAGCGGGGGGACAGAATGAGCAGTTCTTC
>TRBV2|TRBD1|TRBJ1-1|NA
CASSELVRGPFEAFF
TGTGCCAGCAGTGAATTGGTCAGGGGGCCTTTTGAAGCTTTCTTT
>TRBV12-5|TRBD1|TRBJ1-3|NA
CASGLGSTGVGNTIYF
TGTGCTAGTGGTTTGGGATCGACAGGGGTCGGAAACACCATATATTTT
>TRBV18|NA|TRBJ2-1|NA
CASSPNSDLSYNEQFF
TGTGCCAGCTCACCGAATAGCGACCTCTCCTACAATGAGCAGTTCTTC
>TRBV15|NA|TRBJ1-5|NA
CATSRVGREDQPQHF
TGTGCCACCAGCAGAGTGGGAAGGGAGGACCAGCCCCAGCATTTT
>TRBV11-2|TRBD2|TRBJ2-3|few
CASSLEREVHTQYF
TGTGCCAGCAGCTTAGAGCGGGAGGTTCATACGCAGTATTTT
>TRBV10-3|NA|TRBJ2-7|NA
CAISDGGPRSYEQYF
TGTGCCATCAGTGACGGGGGGCCCCGCTCCTACGAGCAGTACTTC
>TRBV7-2|NA|TRBJ2-7|NA
CASSLRLGYEQYF
TGTGCCAGCAGCTTAAGATTGGGCTACGAGCAGTACTTC
>TRBV30|TRBD1|TRBJ2-5|NA
CAWTKDRAQRYF
TGTGCCTGGACCAAAGACAGGGCGCAGCGGTACTTC